The next 21 T cell receptor beta chains were all read from a single sample in a study of T cells in Graves' hyperthyroidism and ophthalmopathy. The investigators amplified TCR beta CDR3 regions from RNA transcripts. RT-PCR in the first round (using the HTBI primer set) targeted the TCR CDR3. TCRdb fed the multiplex PCR reads into MiXCR, producing one record per CDR3 protein. The sample lists roughly 57,000 distinct CDR3 sequences; roughly 58% were seen once. Sequenced sample: blood. Every receptor here comes from a woman aged 55-70 years with Graves' ophthalmopathy.

This clonotype rates as medium-sized. The rearrangement uses TRBV29-1 and TRBJ2-2; TRBD2 matches at 11 bases. The germline gives CDR1 SQVTM, CDR2 ANQGSEA. The CDR3 spans 15 residues. V lost 4 bases, J lost 7 bases, and 8 bases stayed unmatched. DNA for the CDR3: TGCAGCGTTGTTTGGCTAGCGGGAGGAATCGGGGAGCTGTTTTTT. Translation gives CSVVWLAGGIGELFF.

The table lists this clonotype with many counts. This sequence joins TRBV5-1 and TRBJ1-4; D is possibly TRBD1 (6 bases). The CDR3 length is 15 residues. Looked up from germline, CDR1 is SGHRS and CDR2 is YFSETQ. Trimming removed 2 bases from V and 5 bases from J, with 13 bases in between. The CDR3 sequence is CASSFSQGKNEKLFF. Written as DNA, the CDR3 is TGCGCCAGCAGCTTTAGCCAGGGGAAAAATGAAAAACTGTTTTTT.

This clonotype was picked up many times. The chain links TRBV12-3 or TRBV12-4 to TRBJ1-2; TRBD1 matches at 8 bases. V lost 7 bases, J lost 8 bases, and 6 bases stayed unmatched. CDR3 size: 12 residues. The CDR3 DNA is TGTGCCAGCACCAGGACAGGGTGGGGCTACACCTTC. As protein: CASTRTGWGYTF.

This rearrangement joins TRBV11-2 to TRBJ2-7, with D possibly being TRBD2 (6 bases). There are 15 residues in the CDR3. Germline CDR1 reads SGHAT; CDR2 reads FQNNGV. V was trimmed by 3 bases and J by 0 bases, leaving 12 bases between them. The CDR3 reads CASSFNSGPSYEQYF. CDR3 nucleotides: TGTGCCAGCAGCTTCAATAGCGGCCCCTCCTACGAGCAGTACTTC.

The gene calls are TRBV18 and TRBJ1-5, with D tentatively TRBD1 (6 bases). CDR3 length: 15 residues. Germline assignment: CDR1 KGHSH and CDR2 LQKENI. V lost 0 bases and J lost 4, with 10 bases in between. The CDR3 loop reads CASSPPGGQNQPQHF. The CDR3 DNA sequence: TGTGCCAGCTCACCACCAGGGGGACAAAATCAGCCCCAGCATTTT. The whole variable domain, filled in from reference TRBV18 and TRBJ1-5, reads NAGVMQNPRHLVRRRGQEARLRCSPMKGHSHVYWYRQLPEEGLKFMVYLQKENIIDESGMPKERFSAEFPKEGPSILRIQQVVRGDSAAYFCASSPPGGQNQPQHFGDGTRLSIL.

Many counts were recorded for this clonotype. The chain has TRBV19 and TRBJ2-7; 10 bases match TRBD1. Trimming removed 6 bases from V and 6 bases from J; junction bases left unmatched: 8. CDR1 and CDR2 (germline): LNHDA, SQIVND (reference sequence). The CDR3 has 14 amino acids. This chain's CDR3 is CASSPRDRGLEQYF. The CDR3 nucleotides are TGTGCCAGTAGCCCCCGGGACAGGGGACTCGAGCAGTACTTC.

This clonotype appeared many times. V is TRBV19 and J is TRBJ1-5, with 7 bases identical to TRBD1. The V gene end was trimmed by 6 bases and the J gene end by 0 bases; junction bases not matched to a gene: 11. The CDR3 has 17 amino acids. The germline V gene encodes CDR1 LNHDA and CDR2 SQIVND (reference sequence). This CDR3 is CASRDYRGTYSNQPQHF. In DNA, the CDR3 is TGTGCCAGTAGAGATTACAGGGGAACCTATAGCAATCAGCCCCAGCATTTT. Full variable domain (rest looked up from reference TRBV19 and TRBJ1-5): DGGITQSPKYLFRKEGQNVTLSCEQNLNHDAMYWYRQDPGQGLRLIYYSQIVNDFQKGDIAEGYSVSREKKESFPLTVTSAQKNPTAFYLCASRDYRGTYSNQPQHFGDGTRLSIL.

The chain employs TRBV6-5 and TRBJ2-7; TRBD2 is a possible D gene (5 bases). The CDR3 extends over 15 amino acids. Germline CDR1 MNHEY, CDR2 SVGAGI. Deletions cut 4 bases from V and 4 bases from J, with 17 bases between. As DNA, the CDR3 is TGTGCCAGCAGTTGGCAAAGCACCGGGGAATACGAGCAGTACTTC. It encodes CASSWQSTGEYEQYF.

The chain combines TRBV7-3 with TRBJ2-3, with 11 nucleotides matching TRBD2. The CDR3 is 16 residues long. V dropped 2 bases and J dropped 4; count of bases not matched to a gene: 5. Germline values: CDR1 SGHTA, CDR2 FQGTGA. The CDR3 DNA is TGTGCCAGCAGCTTAGAACTAGCGGGGGTAGCAGATACGCAGTATTTT. It codes for CASSLELAGVADTQYF.

The sample holds many counts of this clonotype. The rearrangement uses TRBV4-3 and TRBJ2-2; D is unclear. Germline CDR1 LGHNA, CDR2 YSLEER. The CDR3 extends over 15 amino acids. The V end was cut by 1 base, the J end by 5 bases, with 11 bases between. In DNA form, the CDR3 reads TGCGCCAGCAGCCAAGGGAACAAGTGGACCGGGGAGCTGTTTTTT. It yields the protein CASSQGNKWTGELFF.

On this clonotype itself: A read error is likely, as this CDR3 ends without the conserved phenylalanine or tryptophan. The rearrangement uses TRBV3-1 and TRBJ2-2; 7 nucleotides align to TRBD1. With V trimmed by 2 bases and J by 6 bases, 3 bases remained unmatched. Germline CDR1 LGHDT, CDR2 YNNKEL (reference sequence). The CDR3 extends over 14 amino acids. The CDR3 region has the DNA TGTGCCAGCAGCCAACTGCAGGGGGCCGGGGAGCTGTTTCTT. Its protein product is CASSQLQGAGELFL.

The rearrangement links TRBV6-6 to TRBJ1-3; D unresolved. The germline CDR1 and CDR2 sequences are MNHNY and SVGAGI (reference sequence). The CDR3 has 16 amino acids. The germline V and J ends were trimmed by 4 bases and 0 bases, with 13 bases remaining between them. CDR3 nucleotides: TGTGCCAGCAGTTCCACTAGCGGGAGCTCTGGAAACACCATATATTTT. As protein: CASSSTSGSSGNTIYF.

The chain employs TRBV5-1 and TRBJ2-1; tentatively, D is TRBD2 (5 bases). CDR3 length: 16 residues. Germline CDR1 is SGHRS and CDR2 is YFSETQ. V was shortened by 0 bases and J by 6 bases, with 16 bases between the two germline ends. The CDR3 region has the DNA TGCGCCAGCAGCTTGGCCGATGGACTTCAGGTCAATGAGCAGTTCTTC. It encodes CASSLADGLQVNEQFF.

This clonotype occurred once. The chain recombines TRBV12-3 or TRBV12-4 with TRBJ1-3; D may be TRBD1 (5 bases). V shed 5 bases and J shed 4 bases, with 21 bases lying between them. The CDR3 has 17 residues. This CDR3 reads CASSQSSSGGRGNTIYF. CDR3 nucleotide sequence: TGTGCCAGCAGTCAAAGTAGTTCGGGGGGGAGAGGAAACACCATATATTTT.

By sample fraction, this clonotype is medium-sized. The chain links TRBV19 to TRBJ2-7, with 9 bases that match TRBD1. This CDR3 has 14 amino acids. The trim removed 8 bases at V and 3 bases at J, leaving 8 bases unmatched. Germline V gives CDR1 LNHDA, CDR2 SQIVND (reference sequence). In DNA, the CDR3 is TGTGCCAGTGGACGGACAGGGGCAGTCTACGAGCAGTACTTC. Translation gives CASGRTGAVYEQYF.

CDR3 sequence (DNA): TGTGCCAGCCTTGGGGGGGGAGGTGACTATGGCTACACCTTC. Its translation is CASLGGGGDYGYTF. The chain employs TRBV28 and TRBJ1-2; weak D call: TRBD1 (5 bases). This CDR3 has 14 residues. Germline CDR1 and CDR2: MDHEN and SYDVKM. The V end lost 8 bases, the J end lost 3 bases, and 16 bases lay between the germline ends.

This clonotype was counted at least ten times. J is TRBJ2-7 and V is TRBV6-2 or TRBV6-3; 8 nucleotides align to TRBD2. The CDR3 loop spans 16 amino acids. Germline CDR1 reads MNHEY; CDR2 reads SVGEGT. The V segment lost 0 bases and the J segment 3 bases; nucleotides outside the gene matches: 7. CDR3 loop: CASSYSGGGRVYEQYF. The CDR3 region has the DNA TGTGCCAGCAGTTACTCCGGGGGGGGGCGAGTCTACGAGCAGTACTTC.

The chain uses TRBV2 and TRBJ1-6; 7 positions agree with TRBD1. The trim removed 8 bases at V and 9 bases at J, leaving 10 bases unmatched. In germline, CDR1 is SNHLY, CDR2 FYNNEI. The CDR3 extends over 14 amino acids. This CDR3 reads CASPEPGGSSPLHF. The CDR3 DNA sequence: TGTGCCAGCCCCGAGCCAGGGGGATCTTCACCCCTCCACTTT.

This clonotype occurred many times. The chain joins TRBV5-1 to TRBJ2-7, with TRBD1 as a possible D gene (7 bases). CDR3 length equals 16 residues. Per germline, CDR1 SGHRS and CDR2 YFSETQ. Trimming cost V 4 bases and J 0 bases, with 17 bases left between them. For the CDR3, the DNA is TGCGCCAGCAGCCCACTCCAGGGGGGAGGCTCCTACGAGCAGTACTTC. Protein product: CASSPLQGGGSYEQYF.

J is TRBJ1-6 and V is TRBV7-3, with 7 bases matching TRBD1. V gave up 5 bases and J gave up 3 bases; unmatched junction bases: 4. The CDR3 is 15 residues long. From germline, CDR1 is SGHTA and CDR2 FQGTGA. The CDR3 sequence is CASSMDRNYNSPLHF. CDR3 coding DNA: TGTGCCAGCAGCATGGACAGGAACTATAATTCACCCCTCCACTTT.

This clonotype was seen many times. The CDR3 DNA reads TGTGCCAGCAGCCAGGAGGGGGTCGGTGGTCGGGAGCAGTACTTC. Translating it yields CASSQEGVGGREQYF. The chain recombines TRBV3-1 with TRBJ2-7, with D perhaps matching TRBD1 or TRBD2 (6 bases each). V lost 3 bases and J lost 7, with 19 bases in between. The CDR3 consists of 15 residues. Germline V gives CDR1 LGHDT, CDR2 YNNKEL (reference sequence).